The 23 T cell receptor beta chains below all came from one sample that was sequenced in a study of T cell responses to AZD1222 COVID-19 vaccine. The protocol was immunoSEQ multiplex PCR, while the TCRdb copy is restricted to in-frame clones and leaves out a portion. The data hold 150,000 to 200,000 clones, with around 90% observed a single time. This specimen was peripheral blood, taken 28 days after the second dose of the MenACWY control vaccine. All receptors come from an adult who received the MenACWY meningococcal vaccine as a control.

This sequence joins TRBV19 and TRBJ2-4; D is possibly TRBD1 (7 bases). The germline gives CDR1 LNHDA, CDR2 SQIVND (reference sequence). The CDR3 runs 13 residues. Trimming removed 5 bases at V and 7 bases at J, with 12 bases between. The CDR3 loop is CASSETGRNIQYF. CDR3 bases: TGTGCCAGTAGTGAGACAGGGAGGAACATTCAGTACTTC.

The chain is built from TRBV28 and TRBJ1-4; no clear D gene. V was cut by 8 bases and J by 6 bases, with 13 bases left in between. Germline V CDR1 and CDR2: MDHEN, SYDVKM. The CDR3 is 13 amino acids. The CDR3 region is CASVRATYEKLFF. In DNA, the CDR3 is TGTGCCAGCGTGAGAGCGACTTATGAAAAACTGTTTTTT.

The V gene is TRBV4-2, the J gene TRBJ1-2; D might be TRBD1 (5 bases). The CDR3 loop spans 13 amino acids. V was pared by 3 bases and J by 8 bases, with 13 bases between. Germline-derived CDR1 and CDR2 are LGHNA and YNFKEQ. The DNA for the CDR3 is TGTGCCAGCAGCCAGCGGGGGGAGGGGGGCTACACCTTC. Its translation: CASSQRGEGGYTF.

The rearrangement joins TRBV6-1 to TRBJ1-5, with a possible D match to TRBD1 (6 bases). The CDR3 is 14 amino acids. The V gene lost 2 bases and the J gene lost 5 bases, with 10 bases spanning the gap. Germline-derived CDR1 and CDR2 are MNHNS and SASEGT. The CDR3: CASSEPRGDQPQHF. CDR3 in DNA: TGTGCCAGCAGTGAACCCAGGGGTGATCAGCCCCAGCATTTT.

This chain uses TRBV25-1 with TRBJ1-4; 8 bases line up with TRBD1. This CDR3 spans 13 amino acids. Trimming took 8 bases from V and 6 from J; bases not matched to a gene: 5. The V gene's germline CDR1 is MGHDK and CDR2 SYGVNS. This chain's CDR3 is CASGGTGYEKLFF. The DNA of the CDR3 is TGTGCCAGCGGGGGGACAGGCTATGAAAAACTGTTTTTT.

The CDR3 region is CASSQVFSLGSPLHF. CDR3 in DNA: TGTGCCAGCAGCCAAGTGTTTTCTCTGGGTTCACCCCTCCACTTT. The V gene is TRBV3-1 (or the pseudogene TRBV3-2), the J gene TRBJ1-6; no reliable D call. V lost 1 base and J 9 bases, leaving 13 bases between the germline ends. CDR3 length equals 15 residues. Per germline, CDR1 LGHDT and CDR2 YNNKEL (reference sequence).

The chain recombines TRBV19 with TRBJ2-1, with D possibly being TRBD2 (5 bases). Trimming took 7 bases from V and 4 from J, leaving 17 bases between them. Germline V lookup: CDR1 LNHDA, CDR2 SQIVND (reference sequence). The CDR3 runs to 15 residues. The CDR3 protein is CASTVGLAQYNEQFF. The CDR3 DNA reads as TGTGCCAGTACCGTCGGCTTAGCGCAGTACAATGAGCAGTTCTTC.

The V and J genes are TRBV6-5 and TRBJ1-5; D remains unclear. Germline V CDR1 and CDR2: MNHEY, SVGAGI. The length of the CDR3 is 15 residues. V lost 4 bases and J 1 base, leaving 11 bases between the germline ends. For the CDR3, the DNA is TGTGCCAGCAGTTTCCGAGTTAACAGCAATCAGCCCCAGCATTTT. This codes for CASSFRVNSNQPQHF.

The chain has TRBV27 and TRBJ1-2; D is possibly TRBD1 (6 bases). The CDR3 extends over 14 amino acids. V lost 4 bases to trimming and J lost 6 bases, with 15 bases between them. CDR1 MNHEY and CDR2 SMNVEV come from the germline V gene (reference sequence). CDR3 DNA sequence: TGTGCCAGCAGTTGGACCAGGGGCTTCGATGGCTACACCTTC. Amino acid sequence: CASSWTRGFDGYTF.

The chain joins TRBV30 to TRBJ2-3; D unresolved. V was cut by 2 bases and J by 2 bases, with 14 bases left in between. The CDR3 is 15 residues long. Germline V CDR1 and CDR2: GTSNPN, SVGIG (reference sequence). The CDR3 DNA is TGTGCCTGGAGTCGCTGGCAGGCCCTCACAGATACGCAGTATTTT. Translating it yields CAWSRWQALTDTQYF.

This clone was counted once. V gene TRBV10-3 combines with J gene TRBJ2-7; no clear D gene. The V gene lost 4 bases and the J gene lost 0 bases, with 1 base spanning the gap. In germline, CDR1 is ENHRY, CDR2 SYGVKD. This CDR3 spans 11 amino acids. The CDR3 coding sequence is TGTGCCATCAGTGGCTCCTACGAGCAGTACTTC. Protein sequence: CAISGSYEQYF.

The sample holds a few counts of this clone. The chain employs TRBV27 and TRBJ1-1; tentative D call: TRBD1 (6 bases). The CDR3 runs to 13 residues. Germline loops: CDR1 MNHEY, CDR2 SMNVEV (reference sequence). The V gene lost 6 bases and the J gene lost 5 bases, with 13 bases spanning the gap. DNA of the CDR3: TGTGCCAGCAGCCTAACAGGGCGGACTGAAGCTTTCTTT. It codes for CASSLTGRTEAFF.

V usage is TRBV5-4 and J usage is TRBJ2-7; 8 bases are shared with TRBD1. CDR3 length: 16 amino acids. Germline lookup yields CDR1 SGHNT and CDR2 YYREEE (reference sequence). Trimming cost V 7 bases and J 2 bases; bases outside gene matches: 14. The CDR3 loop is CASSDTEGTGTYEQYF. CDR3 bases: TGTGCCAGCTCCGACACAGAAGGGACAGGCACCTACGAGCAGTACTTC.

The chain is built from TRBV28 and TRBJ2-3; 8 bases match TRBD1. This CDR3 is built from 14 residues. Unmatched junction bases numbered 7, after V lost 5 bases and J lost 6 bases. Germline CDR1 and CDR2: MDHEN and SYDVKM. The CDR3 nucleotides read TGTGCCAGCAGTGACGGACAGGGCCTCGATACGCAGTATTTT. Translation: CASSDGQGLDTQYF.

The rearrangement uses TRBV7-6 and TRBJ2-7; 12 bases align to TRBD1. CDR1 SGHVS and CDR2 FNYEAQ come from the germline V gene. The CDR3 is 15 residues long. J lost 2 bases, V lost 6 bases, and 5 bases had no gene match. The CDR3 region has the DNA TGTGCCAGCAGGGCAGGGACAGGGGGCCCCTACGAGCAGTACTTC. Amino acid sequence: CASRAGTGGPYEQYF. The full variable domain, its missing parts supplied by reference TRBV7-6 and TRBJ2-7, is GAGVSQSPRYKVTKRGQDVALRCDPISGHVSLYWYRQALGQGPEFLTYFNYEAQQDKSGLPNDRFSAERPEGSISTLTIQRTEQRDSAMYRCASRAGTGGPYEQYFGPGTRLTVT.

The chain combines TRBV27 with TRBJ2-5, with D tentatively TRBD1 (5 bases). Germline-derived CDR1 and CDR2 are MNHEY and SMNVEV (reference sequence). This CDR3 region has 14 residues. V gave up 0 bases and J gave up 4 bases, with 9 bases separating them. CDR3 nucleotide sequence: TGTGCCAGCAGTTTATCCAGGGTCGCAGAGACCCAGTACTTC. Protein sequence: CASSLSRVAETQYF.

The chain carries TRBV14 and TRBJ1-2; D remains ambiguous. This CDR3 has 13 residues. Trimming shortened V by 2 bases and J by 4 bases, and 8 bases separated the two germline ends. Germline values: CDR1 SGHDN, CDR2 FVKESK. CDR3 DNA sequence: TGTGCCAGCAGCCAACAGAGTCCCTATGGCTACACCTTC. This gives the protein CASSQQSPYGYTF.

CDR3 in DNA: TGTGCCAGCAGCTTAGCGGGGCAGGGGACCTACGAGCAGTACTTC. This sequence encodes CASSLAGQGTYEQYF. The rearrangement links TRBV7-9 to TRBJ2-7; TRBD1 is a possible D gene (6 bases). The CDR3 contains 15 residues. Trimming took 0 bases from V and 2 from J, leaving 11 bases between them. Looked up from germline, CDR1 is SEHNR and CDR2 is FQNEAQ (reference sequence).

This clone was seen only once. This sequence joins TRBV7-8 and TRBJ1-5, with TRBD1 identical over 8 bases. The V gene's germline CDR1 is SGHVS and CDR2 FQNEAQ. Trimming at V came to 5 bases and at J to 2 bases, leaving 8 bases not matched to a gene. This CDR3 comprises 16 residues. DNA of the CDR3: TGTGCCAGCAGCCCGCAGGGGGCGGCCCGCAATCAGCCCCAGCATTTT. It translates to CASSPQGAARNQPQHF.

This sequence joins TRBV27 and TRBJ2-7; D remains ambiguous. There are 14 residues in the CDR3. Germline-derived CDR1 and CDR2 are MNHEY and SMNVEV (reference sequence). The germline V and J ends were trimmed by 3 bases and 1 base, with 10 bases remaining between them. CDR3 nucleotides: TGTGCCAGCAGTTTTTCACCAGAATCCTACGAGCAGTACTTC. Its translation is CASSFSPESYEQYF.

This chain links TRBV7-9 with TRBJ2-7; 7 bases match TRBD1. With V trimmed by 1 base and J by 4 bases, 7 bases remained unmatched. The CDR3 runs 15 residues. CDR1 SEHNR and CDR2 FQNEAQ come from the germline V gene (reference sequence). CDR3 sequence: CASSLGQGRSYEQYF. The CDR3 region has the DNA TGTGCCAGCAGCTTAGGACAGGGTCGATCTTACGAGCAGTACTTC.

This clone was observed a single time. The chain combines TRBV10-2 with TRBJ2-4; no reliable D call. Germline CDR1 reads WSHSY; CDR2 reads SAAADI. The V and J ends lost 0 bases and 2 bases respectively, with 14 bases between them. This CDR3 is 17 amino acids long. This CDR3 is CASSESESSNPKNIQYF. The CDR3 coding sequence is TGCGCCAGCAGTGAGTCGGAGTCATCAAATCCCAAAAACATTCAGTACTTC.

This clone was counted only a few times. V and J are TRBV6-5 and TRBJ1-1, with D hard to call. Trimming took 6 bases from V and 5 from J, leaving 16 bases between them. Per the germline V gene, CDR1 is MNHEY and CDR2 is SVGAGI. This CDR3 spans 14 amino acids. CDR3 loop: CASRVSPPSTEAFF. CDR3 nucleotides: TGTGCCAGCAGGGTTAGCCCCCCGTCAACTGAAGCTTTCTTT.